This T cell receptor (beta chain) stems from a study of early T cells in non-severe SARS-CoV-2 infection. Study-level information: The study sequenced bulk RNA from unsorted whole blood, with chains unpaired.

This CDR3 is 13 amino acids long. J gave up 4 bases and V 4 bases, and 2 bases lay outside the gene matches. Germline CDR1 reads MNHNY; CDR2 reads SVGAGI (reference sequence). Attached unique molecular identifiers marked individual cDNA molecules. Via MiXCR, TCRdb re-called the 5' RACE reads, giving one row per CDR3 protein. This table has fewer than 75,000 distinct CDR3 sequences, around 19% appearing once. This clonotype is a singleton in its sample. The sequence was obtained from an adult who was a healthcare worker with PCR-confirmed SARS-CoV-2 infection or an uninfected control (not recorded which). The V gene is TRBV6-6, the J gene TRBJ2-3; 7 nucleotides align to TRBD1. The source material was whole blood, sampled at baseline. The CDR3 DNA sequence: TGTGCCAGCAGTTGGGACAGCTCAGATACGCAGTATTTT. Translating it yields CASSWDSSDTQYF.